The table lists the clone carrying this T cell receptor (beta chain) with many counts. Its target is unknown. The record originates from a study of regulatory T cells in long-lasting Graves disease. Across the whole study: Positive TSH receptor antibodies alongside over 5 years of antithyroid drugs were what marked Graves' disease as persistent.

Time point in this sample: persistent/refractory GD, antithyroid drugs over 5 years with positive TRAb. From RNA extracted from PBMCs, the TCR library was made. Broader study findings: Persistent Graves' disease cases displayed lower TCR diversity than newly diagnosed ones. Repertoires from persistent disease leaned toward TRBV28, TRBJ1-2 and TRBJ2-5.

The CDR3 covers 14 residues. The germline V gene has CDR1 SNHLY and CDR2 FYNNEI. With 0 bases removed from V and 4 bases from J, the gap between germline ends came to 7 bases. Investigators prepared the TCR beta libraries by applying iRepertoire HTBI primers and Arm-PCR of CDR3 regions. TCRdb reanalysed the multiplex PCR reads using MiXCR and keeps one entry per CDR3 protein. The sample shows 300,000 or so distinct CDR3 sequences, about 20% of them seen only once. The sample consisted of peripheral blood mononuclear cells (PBMCs), taken when the disease was refractory, from a patient treated with antithyroid drugs. The TCR was taken from a female donor with Graves disease. This chain uses TRBV2 with TRBJ1-5; D ambiguous. The DNA of the CDR3 is TGTGCCAGCAGTGAAGCTCATGTAAATCAGCCCCAGCATTTT. Amino acid sequence: CASSEAHVNQPQHF.